This T cell receptor beta chain was documented in a study of cytomegalovirus exposure and HLA in healthy donors (dated by TCRdb to the late 2010s). About the investigation overall: An earlier analysis of 587 of the donors reported around 280 Gb of sequence data and 117 million unique TCR beta sequences obtained from roughly 170 million T cells. Using immunosequencing, the study profiled T cell repertoires from around 670 subjects and related those repertoires to cytomegalovirus serostatus. Donor age, sex, ethnicity and CMV serostatus were compiled together with the repertoire data. Class I and class II HLA loci were covered by the typing at four-digit resolution. Among some 400 genotyped donors of the cohort, an average of around 240,000 unique TCR beta nucleotide sequences was sequenced per donor, of which roughly 17% were non-productive. Typing coverage differed by locus: A, B, C, DRB1 and DQB1 were typed in about 620-640 donors, DQA1 in approximately 520, DPA1 in 600 to 610, and DPB1 in roughly 450. Along with the roughly 670-subject first cohort, a separate validation cohort of roughly 110 different subjects was used. In an earlier analysis of a few hundred of the donors, high-throughput TCR beta sequencing was used to judge whether each TCR beta V gene segment behaved as functional or pseudogenic. A later analysis re-examined previously published TCR beta repertoires from roughly 720 donors and added high-resolution HLA genotyping to investigate patterns of TCR occurrence. Roughly 300 gigabases of sequencing data and around 90 million unique TCR sequences made up an early release that covered several hundred HLA-typed donors. Genome-wide SNP genotypes for about 65% of the roughly 670 donors were used in a later genetic analysis, which treated that subset as a discovery cohort. Every repertoire in the discovery cohort had been generated on one and the same sequencing platform. To predict cytomegalovirus infection status, the study combined high-throughput TCR immunosequencing, statistical association of individual TCRs with disease status, and machine learning. Of the roughly 400 genotyped donors, around 81% fell in the genetic ancestry cluster associated with self-reported Caucasian donors. The aim of the study was to test whether cataloging public T cell receptors could identify signatures of past pathogen exposure. Rather than drawing on any new phenotypic data, the later analysis identified candidate immune exposures from TCR beta sequences and the way those sequences occurred across donors. Several DR-DQ haplotypes were handled as single units for association and clustering, since linkage in the cohort was strong.

The CDR3, cysteine through phenylalanine, is 13 amino acids long. Only the CDR3 DNA is retained, 39 bases long and in frame from the first base. Trimming leaves V shorter by 6 bases and J shorter by 4 bases, with the junction holding 3 bases beyond the gene matches. In the germline V gene (reference sequence), CDR1 corresponds to SEHNR and CDR2 to FQNEAQ. Libraries were built with the immunoSEQ multiplex PCR assay. For the multiplex PCR, a mixture combining 60 forward primers for TCR Vbeta segments and 13 reverse primers for TCR Jbeta segments was used. A multiplex PCR assay on genomic DNA amplified the CDR3 region of rearranged TCR beta genes. The amplified TCR beta libraries were sequenced on the Illumina HiSeq System as 87-base-pair reads. Concerning the study's data processing: A later analysis counted approximately 84 million unique TCR beta chains across the 550 to 700 repertoires, and approximately 11 million of these chains were shared by at least two donors. Raw reads were error-corrected and collapsed into unique sequences by a nearest-neighbor algorithm in which closely related sequences were merged to remove PCR and sequencing errors. Alignment of CDR3 sequences to IMGT reference sequences was used to assign V, D and J gene segments. For a sequence to be retained, a match of at least six nucleotides was required to both a V gene segment and a J gene segment. Rearrangements were classified as productive when the CDR3 lacked stop codons and remained in frame with V and J, and all other rearrangements were classified as non-productive. CDR3 was defined by IMGT convention, running from the second conserved V-encoded cysteine to the conserved J-encoded phenylalanine. Sequences without an unambiguous match to a single V gene segment were excluded from the earlier analysis of approximately 600 of the donors. In an earlier analysis of 500 to 750 of the donors, V segments were called functional above 56.7% productive rearrangements and were called segregating when the between-donor standard deviation exceeded 5%. A statistical classification framework was built for diagnosing cytomegalovirus status from the catalog of TCR beta chain sequences. In a later analysis, TCR nucleotide sequences were compared against IMGT/GENE-DB human TR gene sequences so that V and J genes could be assigned. A later analysis assigned CDR3 sequences and most-parsimonious VDJ recombination scenarios with the TCRdist pipeline. A later analysis defined each TCR beta chain by its CDR3 amino acid sequence plus V-gene family, and excluded reads lacking a unique V-gene family. To address suspected cross-contamination and a sequencing artifact, a later analysis removed 550 to 750 highly shared, low-generation-probability nucleotide sequences. A later analysis calculated a clonal expansion index for each public chain from normalized within-repertoire ranks of inferred template counts. In a later analysis, generation probabilities were computed with a VDJ recombination model fitted to out-of-frame rearrangements, and the resulting probabilities were checked against IGoR. Hypergeometric tests were used in a later analysis to score TCR-TCR, TCR-HLA and TCR-CMV co-occurrence, with a repertoire-size bias correction applied to the TCR pairs. In a later analysis, false discovery rates were estimated by permuting HLA or CMV assignments 20 times. A later analysis grouped co-occurring TCRs with DBSCAN, adding TCRdist sequence similarity when clustering within HLA-allele-positive subsets. Repertoires with fewer than 30,000 or more than 120,000 public chains were left out of co-occurrence clustering, as were a handful of repertoires with anomalous nucleotide sharing. TCRdb took this table from immuneACCESS and kept in-frame rearrangements with V and J called. Such tables lack part of the clones; where checked against another copy, unresolved V genes explain under half of the gap, and the rest is unexplained. V and J calls and clone size are those listed in that table; D and trimming were worked out from the DNA. Within this sample are roughly 280,000 clones, with about 75% of them counted one time only. Of the sample, over 2% is held by the ten largest clones.

The cohort comprised some 730 healthy bone marrow donors. Cohort members were all nominally healthy when sampled, although unrecorded immune exposures were likely present. The donor tested CMV seronegative and was one of the 352 seronegative cohort members. Every donor gave a peripheral blood sample, and the peripheral blood mononuclear cells from that sample were used for TCR beta sequencing. The Qiagen DNeasy Blood Extraction Kit was used to extract genomic DNA from the blood cell samples. Findings and caveats that apply to the study as a whole: According to the authors, the approach could potentially be generalized to other disease states and immunological phenotypes. In the study, around 150 TCR beta chains were listed as associated with cytomegalovirus. In vitro tests confirmed that a few of the cytomegalovirus-associated TCR beta chains recognize cytomegalovirus antigens. According to a later analysis, parvovirus B19, influenza, CMV and Epstein-Barr virus appeared linked to several top co-occurrence clusters. A cluster of highly shared sequence variants was judged likely to be a technical artifact of the sequencing pipeline. Some IMGT-functional V segments, including TRBV6-2 and TRBV6-3, could not be told apart with the 87-base-pair reads, so those segments were excluded. In a later analysis, most CMV-associated TCR beta chains were found to appear HLA-restricted, with HLA associations seemingly driven largely by CMV exposure. Linkage disequilibrium might explain the correlated functional status among segregating V segments, but an unknown experimental factor could not be excluded. A further reported finding was that TCR beta sequences accurately predicted the HLA-A and HLA-B alleles for most subjects in the first cohort. A later genetic analysis reported fewer N-insertions in productive TCRs among donors in an Asian-associated ancestry cluster than the roughly 700-donor mean. The classifier was reported to diagnose cytomegalovirus status with high specificity and sensitivity in both the original cohort and the validation cohort. According to a later analysis, TCR association rates differed among HLA loci, with DRB1 alleles showing the most associated TCRs and HLA-C alleles showing the fewest. Because HLA typing was missing for some donors at each locus, association tests included only the typed subset. A later analysis associated 15,000 to 20,000 TCR beta sequences with specific HLA alleles at a false discovery rate of 0.05. In a later analysis, HLA-associated TCR beta chains were found to be more clonally expanded and to have lower generation probabilities than equally common non-associated chains. In an earlier analysis of more than 500 of the donors, most TCR beta V segments appeared in productive rearrangements about 90% or about 30% of the time, broadly matching IMGT annotations. When HLA alleles, especially DR and DQ, strongly co-occurred, attributing TCR associations to individual alleles was difficult. The presence/absence analyses assumed that sequencing depth was roughly uniform across donors, and that assumption may not be true. V-gene and J-gene trimming of TCR beta chains was associated with a missense DCLRE1C variant in a later genetic analysis, and the association was replicated in an independent cohort. Across donors, most TCR sequences were observed very rarely, whereas some public TCRs were present in many individuals. Only TCR beta chains were sequenced in this cohort, and the absence of alpha or paired-chain data limited detectable features. CMV serostatus was the only immune exposure information available for the cohort. Because counts were too low, around 18 rarely observed V segments, including chromosome 9 orphons, were left out of the earlier analysis of 587 of the donors.

To note about this clone: This clone's antigen is unknown. The input lacks base qualities; no much larger clone sits a single base away. The sample contains more than one DNA sequence encoding this CDR3.

The sequence joins TRBV7-9 to TRBJ1-1, with 9 bases in between that match TRBD1. The receptor was isolated from a female donor in good health and CMV-seronegative. The sequencing input was PBMCs. The DNA sequence follows: TGTGCCAGCAGAAAGACAGGGGGCACTGAAGCTTTCTTT. Translated, it gives CASRKTGGTEAFF.